Included here is one T cell receptor (beta chain) sequence, with context. This clone occurred a few times. Its antigen is currently not known. No much larger clonotype is one base removed from it; base qualities were not supplied. The method behind the library was the immunoSEQ multiplex PCR assay. Here the immuneACCESS table is served through TCRdb, limited to in-frame sequences with V and J called. Missing clones are a known gap in these copies; in checked studies unresolved V genes cover under half, and the rest lacks a known reason. For this sample the table gives about 84,000 clones, of which about nine tenths were detected only once. Roughly 18% of the sample comes from the top ten. These data are taken from a study of control samples from healthy donors and cancer patients (dated by TCRdb to the early 2020s). The TCR originated in a man in his forties or fifties in good health. Sequenced material: blood.

The CDR3 amino acid sequence is: CASSFHTEAFF. The base sequence is TGTGCCAGCAGCTTCCACACTGAAGCTTTCTTT. The rearrangement combines TRBV13 with TRBJ1-1, with the D gene uncertain. Taken from cysteine to phenylalanine, the CDR3 has 11 residues. Here the CDR3 DNA is all that survives: 33 bases in frame from base 1. In the germline V gene (reference sequence), CDR1 corresponds to PRHDT and CDR2 to FYEKMQ. Trimming takes 3 bases from V and 3 bases from J, and the germline ends sit 2 bases apart.